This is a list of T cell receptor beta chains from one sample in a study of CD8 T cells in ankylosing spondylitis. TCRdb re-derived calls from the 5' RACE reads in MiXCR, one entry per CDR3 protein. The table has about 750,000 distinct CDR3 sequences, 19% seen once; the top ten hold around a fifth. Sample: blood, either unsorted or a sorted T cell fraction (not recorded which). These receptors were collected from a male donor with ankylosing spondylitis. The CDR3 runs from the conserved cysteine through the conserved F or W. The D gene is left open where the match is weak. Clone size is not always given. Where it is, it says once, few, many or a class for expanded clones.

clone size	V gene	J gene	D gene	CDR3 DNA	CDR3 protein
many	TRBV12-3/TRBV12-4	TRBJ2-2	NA	TGTGCCAGCAGCCCCCCCTGGGCAGGGATGAACACCGGGGAGCTGTTTTTT	CASSPPWAGMNTGELFF
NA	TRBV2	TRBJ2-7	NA	TGTGCCAGCAAACGCCCGACAGGAGCCTACGAGCAGTACTTC	CASKRPTGAYEQYF
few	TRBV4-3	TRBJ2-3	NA	TGCGCCAGCAGCCAACGAATCGTAAGCACAGATACGCAGTATTTT	CASSQRIVSTDTQYF
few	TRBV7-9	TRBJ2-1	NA	TGTGCCAGCAGTGATACAGGGACGGATGAGCAGTTCTTC	CASSDTGTDEQFF
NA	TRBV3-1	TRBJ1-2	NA	TGTGCCAGCAGCCAAGCCCCAGTCGGGCTGAGCTATGGCTACACCTTC	CASSQAPVGLSYGYTF
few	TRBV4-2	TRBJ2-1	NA	TGTGCCAGCAGCCTAAACGATCGCCCGCACAATGAGCAGTTCTTC	CASSLNDRPHNEQFF
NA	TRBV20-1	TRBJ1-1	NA	TGCAGTGCTAGAGTTTCCGAGATTACGAACACTGAAGCTTTCTTT	CSARVSEITNTEAFF
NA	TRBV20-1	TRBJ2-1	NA	TGCAGTGCTAGTGGGGGTTCGGACAATGAGCAGTTCTTC	CSASGGSDNEQFF
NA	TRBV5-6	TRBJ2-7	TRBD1	TGTGCCAGCAGCTTGCAGGGGGCCGAGCAGTACTTC	CASSLQGAEQYF
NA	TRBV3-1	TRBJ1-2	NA	TGTGCCAGCAGCCAAAAGGGGCACGGCTACACCTTC	CASSQKGHGYTF
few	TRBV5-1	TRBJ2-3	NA	TGCGCCAGCAGCCATCGGGCTGGGTCCGATACGCAGTATTTT	CASSHRAGSDTQYF
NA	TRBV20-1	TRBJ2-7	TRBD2	TGCAGTGCTAGGAGGCTAGCGGACTACTACGAGCAGTACTTC	CSARRLADYYEQYF
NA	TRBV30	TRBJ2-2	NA	TGTGCCTGGGCCGGGGTCGGGGAGCTGTTTTTT	CAWAGVGELFF
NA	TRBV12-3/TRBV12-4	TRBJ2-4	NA	TGTGCCAGCAGTAGACTGTTCACCAAAAACATTCAGTACTTC	CASSRLFTKNIQYF